A single T cell receptor (beta chain) is shown here with its context. As yet, its antigen is unknown. These data belong to a study of shared clonotypes between healthy human individuals. At the level of the study: Every donor yielded three CD4 naive, three CD4 memory, two CD8 naive and one CD8 memory plate.

From germline, CDR1 is SNHLY and CDR2 FYNNEI. V trimming: 2 bases; J trimming: 4 bases; junction bases outside the gene matches: 3. The CDR3 spans 15 residues. The genomic DNA of each subset was split evenly across several immunoSEQ plates. This table comes from immunoSEQ multiplex PCR, and its TCRdb copy is limited to in-frame clones, with some not included. This sample carries roughly 2.4 million clones, approximately 96% of them seen once, and the ten largest clones take 0.1% to 0.15%. Study-wide findings and caveats: Across subsets, estimated richness was generally greater for naive than for memory populations. Against clonotypes common to all four donors, non-shared ones had lower generation probabilities.

The rearrangement links TRBV2 to TRBJ2-5; 11 nucleotides align to TRBD2. The sequenced material came from naive CD4+ T cells sorted from blood. The subset here: CD45RA+ positively selected. This clonotype was obtained from a man in his late teens or twenties in good health. The DNA of the CDR3 is TGTGCCAGCAGTGAAATGGGACTAGCGGTAGAGACCCAGTACTTC. Translation gives CASSEMGLAVETQYF. Full variable domain (missing parts from reference TRBV2 and TRBJ2-5): EPEVTQTPSHQVTQMGQEVILRCVPISNHLYFYWYRQILGQKVEFLVSFYNNEISEKSEIFDDQFSVERPDGSNFTLKIRSTKLEDSAMYFCASSEMGLAVETQYFGPGTRLLVL.